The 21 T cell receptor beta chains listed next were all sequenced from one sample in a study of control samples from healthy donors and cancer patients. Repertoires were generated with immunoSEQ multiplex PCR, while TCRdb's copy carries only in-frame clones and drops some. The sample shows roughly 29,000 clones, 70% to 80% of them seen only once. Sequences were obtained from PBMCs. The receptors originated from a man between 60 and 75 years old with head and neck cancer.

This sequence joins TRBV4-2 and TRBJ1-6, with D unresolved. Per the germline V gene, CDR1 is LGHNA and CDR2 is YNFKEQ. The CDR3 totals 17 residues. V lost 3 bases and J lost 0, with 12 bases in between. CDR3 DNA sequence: TGTGCCAGCAGCCAGCAACAGAGGAGCTCCTATAATTCACCCCTCCACTTT. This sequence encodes CASSQQQRSSYNSPLHF.

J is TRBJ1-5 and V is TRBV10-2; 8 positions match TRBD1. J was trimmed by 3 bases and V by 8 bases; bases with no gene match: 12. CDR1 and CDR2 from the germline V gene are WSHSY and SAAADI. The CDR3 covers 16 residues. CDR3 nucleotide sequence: TGCGCCAGCCGTAAAGCTGGGACAGGACCCAATCAGCCCCAGCATTTT. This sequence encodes CASRKAGTGPNQPQHF.

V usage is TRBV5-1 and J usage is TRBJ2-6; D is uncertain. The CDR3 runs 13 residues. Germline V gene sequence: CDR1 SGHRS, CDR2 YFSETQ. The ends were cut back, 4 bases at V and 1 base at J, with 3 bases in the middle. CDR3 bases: TGCGCCAGCAGCCAATCTGGGGCCAACGTCCTGACTTTC. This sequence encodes CASSQSGANVLTF.

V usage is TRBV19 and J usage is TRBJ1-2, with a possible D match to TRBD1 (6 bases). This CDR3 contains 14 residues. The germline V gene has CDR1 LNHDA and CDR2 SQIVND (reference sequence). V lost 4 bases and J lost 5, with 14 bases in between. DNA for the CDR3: TGTGCCAGTAGTAATCCCAGGGGACGGTATGGCTACACCTTC. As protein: CASSNPRGRYGYTF.

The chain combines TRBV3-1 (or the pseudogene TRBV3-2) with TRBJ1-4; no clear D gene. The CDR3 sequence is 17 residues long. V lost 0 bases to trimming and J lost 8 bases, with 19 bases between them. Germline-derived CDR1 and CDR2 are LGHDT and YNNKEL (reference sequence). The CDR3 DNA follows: TGTGCCAGCAGCCAAGAAATAAGATTAGGGCCGGTCGAAAAACTGTTTTTT. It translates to CASSQEIRLGPVEKLFF.

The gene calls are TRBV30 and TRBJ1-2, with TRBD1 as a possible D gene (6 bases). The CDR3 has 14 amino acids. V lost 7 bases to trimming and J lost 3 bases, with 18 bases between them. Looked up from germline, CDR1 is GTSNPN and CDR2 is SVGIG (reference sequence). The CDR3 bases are TGTGCCTCACCGGCCTCCAGGGGCGACTATGGCTACACCTTC. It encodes CASPASRGDYGYTF.

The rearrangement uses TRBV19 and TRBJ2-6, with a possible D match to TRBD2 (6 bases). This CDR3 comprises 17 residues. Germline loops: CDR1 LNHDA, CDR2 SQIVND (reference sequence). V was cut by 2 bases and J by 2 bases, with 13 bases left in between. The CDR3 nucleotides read TGTGCCAGTAGTATACTGGGGGGACCCGCTGGGGCCAACGTCCTGACTTTC. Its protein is CASSILGGPAGANVLTF.

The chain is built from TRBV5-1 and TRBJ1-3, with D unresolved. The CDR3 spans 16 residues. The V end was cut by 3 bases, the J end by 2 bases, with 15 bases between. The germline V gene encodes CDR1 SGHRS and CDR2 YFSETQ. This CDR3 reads CASSSDLTLAGNTIYF. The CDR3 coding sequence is TGCGCCAGCAGCTCAGACTTGACACTTGCTGGAAACACCATATATTTT. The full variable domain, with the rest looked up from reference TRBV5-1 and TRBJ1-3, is KAGVTQTPRYLIKTRGQQVTLSCSPISGHRSVSWYQQTPGQGLQFLFEYFSETQRNKGNFPGRFSGRQFSNSRSEMNVSTLELGDSALYLCASSSDLTLAGNTIYFGEGSWLTVV.

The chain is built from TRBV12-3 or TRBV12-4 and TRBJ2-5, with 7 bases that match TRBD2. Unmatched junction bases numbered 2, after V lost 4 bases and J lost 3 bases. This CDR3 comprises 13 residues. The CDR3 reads CASSWDYKETQYF. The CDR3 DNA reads TGTGCCAGCAGTTGGGACTATAAAGAGACCCAGTACTTC.

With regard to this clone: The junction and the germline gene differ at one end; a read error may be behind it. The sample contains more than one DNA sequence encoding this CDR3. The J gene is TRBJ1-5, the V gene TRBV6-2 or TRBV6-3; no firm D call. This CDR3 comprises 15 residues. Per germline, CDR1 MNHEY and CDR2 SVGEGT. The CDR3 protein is CASSYGERSNQPQHF. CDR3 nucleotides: TGTGCCAGCAGTTATGGGGAAAGGAGCAACCAGCCCCAGCATTTT.

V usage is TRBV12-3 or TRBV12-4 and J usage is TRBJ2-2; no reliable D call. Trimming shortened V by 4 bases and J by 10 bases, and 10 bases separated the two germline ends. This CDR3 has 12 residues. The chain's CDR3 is CASSSIRTELFF. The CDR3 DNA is TGTGCCAGCAGTTCTATCCGGACGGAGCTGTTTTTT.

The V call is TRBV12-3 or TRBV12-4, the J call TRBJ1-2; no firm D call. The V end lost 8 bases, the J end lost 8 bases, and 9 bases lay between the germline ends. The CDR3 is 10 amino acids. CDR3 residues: CASGWVGYTF. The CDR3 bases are TGTGCCAGCGGGTGGGTGGGCTACACCTTC.

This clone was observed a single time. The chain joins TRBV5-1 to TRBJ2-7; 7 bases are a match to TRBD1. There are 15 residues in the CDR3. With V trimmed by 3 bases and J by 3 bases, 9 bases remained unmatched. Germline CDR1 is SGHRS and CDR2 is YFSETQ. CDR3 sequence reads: CASSWDRYPDYEQYF. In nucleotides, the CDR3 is TGCGCCAGCAGCTGGGACAGATATCCGGACTACGAGCAGTACTTC.

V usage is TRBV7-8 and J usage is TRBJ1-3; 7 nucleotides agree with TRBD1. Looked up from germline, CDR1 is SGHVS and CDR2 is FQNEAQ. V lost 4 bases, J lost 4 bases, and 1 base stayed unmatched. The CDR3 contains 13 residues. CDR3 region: CASSSGQGNTIYF. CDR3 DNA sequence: TGTGCCAGCAGCTCGGGACAGGGAAACACCATATATTTT.

The CDR3 region is CASSQYDQTGEQYF. The CDR3 bases are TGCGCCAGCAGCCAGTATGATCAGACGGGAGAGCAGTACTTC. This chain joins TRBV4-1 and TRBJ2-7; tentatively, D is TRBD2 (5 bases). CDR1 is MGHRA, CDR2 YSYEKL, per germline. CDR3 length: 14 residues. The V and J ends lost 3 bases and 7 bases respectively, with 16 bases between them.

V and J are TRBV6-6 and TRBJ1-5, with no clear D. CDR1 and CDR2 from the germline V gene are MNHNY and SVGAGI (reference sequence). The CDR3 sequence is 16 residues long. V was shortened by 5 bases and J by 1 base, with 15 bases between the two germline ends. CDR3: CASSRPSGESNQPQHF. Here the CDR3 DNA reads TGTGCCAGCAGTCGGCCGTCGGGCGAAAGCAATCAGCCCCAGCATTTT.

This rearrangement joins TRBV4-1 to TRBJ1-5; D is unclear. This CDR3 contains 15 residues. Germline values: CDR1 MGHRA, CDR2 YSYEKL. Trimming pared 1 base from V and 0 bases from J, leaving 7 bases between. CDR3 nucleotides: TGCGCCAGCAGCCAAGCCGATAATAGCAATCAGCCCCAGCATTTT. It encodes CASSQADNSNQPQHF.

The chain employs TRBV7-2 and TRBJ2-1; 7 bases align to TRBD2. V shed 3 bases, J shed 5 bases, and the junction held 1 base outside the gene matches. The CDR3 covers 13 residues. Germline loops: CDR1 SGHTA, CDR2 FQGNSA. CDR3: CASSLGTNNEQFF. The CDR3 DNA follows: TGTGCCAGCAGCTTGGGGACTAACAATGAGCAGTTCTTC.

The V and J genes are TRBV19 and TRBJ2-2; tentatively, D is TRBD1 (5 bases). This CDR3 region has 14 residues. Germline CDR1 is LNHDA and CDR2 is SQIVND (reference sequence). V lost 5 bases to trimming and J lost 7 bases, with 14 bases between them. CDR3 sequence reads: CASSRSKGYGELFF. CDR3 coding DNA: TGTGCCAGTAGTCGTTCTAAGGGGTACGGGGAGCTGTTTTTT.

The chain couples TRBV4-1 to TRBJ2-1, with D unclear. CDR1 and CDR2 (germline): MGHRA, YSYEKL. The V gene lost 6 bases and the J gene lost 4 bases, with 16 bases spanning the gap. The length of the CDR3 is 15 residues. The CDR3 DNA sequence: TGCGCCAGCAGACAATTAATATCTTCTTACAATGAGCAGTTCTTC. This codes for CASRQLISSYNEQFF.

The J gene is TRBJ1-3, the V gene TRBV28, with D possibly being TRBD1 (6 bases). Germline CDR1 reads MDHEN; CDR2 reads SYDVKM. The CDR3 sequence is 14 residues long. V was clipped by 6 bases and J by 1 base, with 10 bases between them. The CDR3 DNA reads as TGTGCCAGCAGAGGGGGTCTTTCTGGAAACACCATATATTTT. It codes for CASRGGLSGNTIYF. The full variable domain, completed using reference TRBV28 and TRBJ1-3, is DVKVTQSSRYLVKRTGEKVFLECVQDMDHENMFWYRQDPGLGLRLIYFSYDVKMKEKGDIPEGYSVSREKKERFSLILESASTNQTSMYLCASRGGLSGNTIYFGEGSWLTVV.